A selection of T cell receptor beta chains follows, all from one sample in a study of shared clonotypes between healthy human individuals. Repertoires were generated with immunoSEQ multiplex PCR, while TCRdb's copy carries only in-frame clones and drops some. The sample carries over 700,000 clones, over 55% recorded once. Sequences were obtained from memory CD4+ T cells sorted from blood. The receptors stem from a woman in her twenties or thirties in good health. Both conserved end residues are part of each CDR3. The D gene is left open where the match is weak. Part of the rows lack a size; the others show once, few, many or a class for expanded clones.

V gene	D gene	J gene	clone size	CDR3 length	CDR3 protein	CDR3 DNA
TRBV11-2	-	TRBJ1-1	-	12	CASSLGATEAFF	TGTGCCAGCAGCTTAGGGGCCACTGAAGCTTTCTTT
TRBV18	TRBD1	TRBJ2-3	few	16	CASSPQAGQGIDTQYF	TGTGCCAGCTCGCCACAAGCGGGACAGGGGATAGATACGCAGTATTTT
TRBV13	TRBD2	TRBJ2-1	-	19	CASSSRTEPSGNSYNEQFF	TGTGCCAGCAGCTCTCGGACAGAACCTAGCGGGAACTCCTACAATGAGCAGTTCTTC
TRBV28	-	TRBJ2-7	-	12	CASGGRFYEQYF	TGTGCCAGCGGGGGGCGATTTTACGAGCAGTACTTC
TRBV6-6	-	TRBJ1-4	-	15	CASSYSSVLPEKLFF	TGTGCCAGCAGTTACTCGTCAGTGCTGCCAGAAAAACTGTTTTTT
TRBV28	-	TRBJ1-5	-	15	CASSLAGALNQPQHF	TGTGCCAGCAGTTTAGCGGGGGCGTTGAATCAGCCCCAGCATTTT
TRBV29-1	TRBD1	TRBJ2-5	-	13	CSVEGQQGLSQYF	TGCAGCGTTGAAGGGCAACAGGGGTTGTCCCAGTACTTC
TRBV27	TRBD1	TRBJ1-1	-	15	CASSFAGGANTEAFF	TGTGCCAGCAGTTTCGCAGGGGGCGCGAACACTGAAGCTTTCTTT
TRBV28	TRBD1	TRBJ2-2	-	15	CASSLIPGGSGELFF	TGTGCCAGCAGTTTGATCCCAGGGGGCAGCGGGGAGCTGTTTTTT
TRBV7-9	-	TRBJ1-1	-	14	CASTPFGENTEAFF	TGTGCCAGCACCCCCTTCGGAGAAAACACTGAAGCTTTCTTT
TRBV6-1	-	TRBJ1-1	-	14	CASSEATGITEAFF	TGTGCCAGCAGTGAAGCAACAGGGATCACTGAAGCTTTCTTT
TRBV29-1	TRBD2	TRBJ2-7	-	14	CSVGRTSGTYEQYF	TGCAGCGTTGGACGGACTAGCGGGACCTACGAGCAGTACTTC
TRBV5-1	TRBD2	TRBJ2-4	-	15	CASQGYAGGGNIQYF	TGCGCCAGCCAGGGTTACGCGGGAGGTGGGAACATTCAGTACTTC
TRBV28	-	TRBJ1-5	few	12	CASTLRGQPQHF	TGTGCCAGCACCCTGCGGGGGCAGCCCCAGCATTTT
TRBV25-1	-	TRBJ1-1	few	15	CASRAWGGANTEAFF	TGTGCCAGCAGAGCGTGGGGGGGGGCTAACACTGAAGCTTTCTTT
TRBV28	TRBD2	TRBJ2-7	-	13	CASSRNAGVEQYF	TGTGCCAGCAGCCGAAACGCGGGAGTCGAGCAGTACTTC
TRBV5-8	-	TRBJ1-1	once	13	CASSERGGTEAFF	TGTGCCAGCAGCGAAAGAGGGGGGACTGAAGCTTTCTTT
TRBV19	TRBD1	TRBJ1-2	once	13	CASSSRQGDGYTF	TGTGCCAGTAGTAGCCGACAGGGGGATGGCTACACCTTC
TRBV2	-	TRBJ1-1	-	13	CASSLRENTEAFF	TGTGCCAGCAGCCTCAGGGAAAACACTGAAGCTTTCTTT
TRBV28	TRBD1	TRBJ1-5	-	16	CASSFRGQSAGWPQHF	TGTGCCAGCAGTTTTAGGGGACAGTCGGCCGGGTGGCCCCAGCATTTT
TRBV28	TRBD1	TRBJ1-1	-	16	CASSQDRGIGATEAFF	TGTGCCAGCAGTCAGGACAGGGGGATTGGTGCCACTGAAGCTTTCTTT
TRBV6-5	TRBD1	TRBJ1-4	-	16	CASSSKQQGFNEKLFF	TGTGCCAGCAGTTCCAAACAACAGGGGTTCAATGAAAAACTGTTTTTT
TRBV29-1	-	TRBJ2-1	-	16	CSVGGVATGDLIEQFF	TGCAGCGTCGGCGGGGTAGCCACCGGTGACTTAATTGAGCAGTTCTTC
TRBV5-4	TRBD2	TRBJ2-7	-	15	CASSPGTSGTYEQYF	TGTGCCAGCAGCCCGGGGACTAGCGGGACATACGAGCAGTACTTC
TRBV2	-	TRBJ1-5	-	16	CASVPGSQSPNQPQHF	TGTGCCAGCGTTCCGGGATCCCAAAGCCCCAATCAGCCCCAGCATTTT
TRBV28	TRBD1	TRBJ1-1	-	13	CASSLLDRVGAFF	TGTGCCAGCAGTTTACTTGACAGGGTTGGCGCTTTCTTT
TRBV6-6	-	TRBJ2-5	-	13	CASRKDPQLSQYF	TGTGCCAGCAGAAAAGACCCCCAGCTTTCCCAGTACTTC
TRBV7-2	TRBD2	TRBJ2-2	once	15	CASSFHQRGTGELFF	TGTGCCAGCAGCTTCCATCAGCGGGGCACCGGGGAGCTGTTTTTT
TRBV7-8	-	TRBJ2-5	-	14	CASSWTFPGETQYF	TGTGCCAGCAGCTGGACGTTCCCGGGCGAGACCCAGTACTTC
TRBV7-8	-	TRBJ2-3	once	14	CASTALWASDTQYF	TGTGCCAGCACCGCGTTGTGGGCCTCAGATACGCAGTATTTT
TRBV6-5	-	TRBJ1-1	-	12	CASSYKTGEAFF	TGTGCCAGCAGTTACAAGACAGGAGAAGCTTTCTTT
TRBV7-8	-	TRBJ2-4	-	16	CASSLPLRLSGNIQYF	TGTGCCAGCAGCTTACCACTGCGCTTAAGCGGAAACATTCAGTACTTC
TRBV7-2	-	TRBJ1-5	few	13	CASRGGSNQPQHF	TGTGCCAGCAGAGGGGGGAGCAATCAGCCCCAGCATTTT
TRBV6-4	TRBD2	TRBJ2-2	-	16	CASRPLAGKNTGELFF	TGTGCCAGCAGACCCCTAGCGGGAAAGAACACCGGGGAGCTGTTTTTT
TRBV19	TRBD1	TRBJ1-1	-	15	CASSPGTDLNTEAFF	TGTGCCAGTAGTCCAGGGACAGACTTGAACACTGAAGCTTTCTTT
TRBV28	TRBD2	TRBJ2-2	-	15	CASTTGTSATGELFF	TGTGCCAGCACGACCGGGACTAGCGCCACCGGGGAGCTGTTTTTT
TRBV2	-	TRBJ2-2	many	15	CASSETTTNTGELFF	TGTGCCAGCAGTGAAACTACAACGAACACCGGGGAGCTGTTTTTT
TRBV11-2	-	TRBJ2-7	-	14	CASSLGGGLYEQYF	TGTGCCAGCAGCTTAGGAGGGGGGCTCTACGAGCAGTACTTC
TRBV6-6	-	TRBJ1-2	-	12	CASSDRSYGYTF	TGTGCCAGCAGTGACAGGTCCTATGGCTACACCTTC
TRBV15	-	TRBJ1-5	-	13	CATSSAPHQPQHF	TGTGCCACCAGCAGCGCTCCACATCAGCCCCAGCATTTT
TRBV5-8	TRBD1	TRBJ2-5	-	14	CASSQEDRPETQYF	TGCGCCAGCAGCCAAGAGGACAGGCCCGAGACCCAGTACTTC
TRBV27	-	TRBJ2-7	-	14	CASSPRRLTYEQYF	TGTGCCAGCAGTCCCAGGCGGTTAACCTACGAGCAGTACTTC
TRBV14	-	TRBJ2-4	-	15	CASSQGQGTWNIQYF	TGTGCCAGCAGCCAAGGGCAGGGGACGTGGAACATTCAGTACTTC
TRBV4-2	TRBD2	TRBJ2-7	-	14	CASSQASGALKQYF	TGTGCCAGCAGCCAAGCTAGCGGGGCTCTCAAGCAGTACTTC
TRBV14	-	TRBJ2-7	few	12	CASSPSRIAQYF	TGTGCCAGCAGCCCCAGCCGGATCGCCCAGTACTTC
TRBV20-1	-	TRBJ1-1	-	11	CSPPGADQAFF	TGCAGTCCCCCAGGTGCAGACCAAGCTTTCTTT
TRBV19	-	TRBJ1-4	-	16	CASSTEGRATNEKLFF	TGTGCCAGTAGTACCGAAGGACGGGCAACTAATGAAAAACTGTTTTTT
TRBV28	TRBD1	TRBJ2-1	-	15	CASTGGDRDYNEQFF	TGTGCCAGCACTGGGGGGGACAGGGACTACAATGAGCAGTTCTTC
TRBV6-5	TRBD1	TRBJ1-2	-	14	CASSRTGVNYGYTF	TGTGCCAGCAGCCGGACAGGCGTTAACTATGGCTACACCTTC
TRBV19	TRBD2	TRBJ2-1	-	20	CASTSASLAGVMSSYNEQFF	TGTGCCAGTACTTCTGCCTCCCTAGCGGGAGTAATGAGCTCCTACAATGAGCAGTTCTTC
TRBV18	-	TRBJ1-5	-	14	CASSPGTGIKPQHF	TGTGCCAGCTCACCCGGTACGGGGATAAAGCCCCAGCATTTT
TRBV4-1	TRBD1	TRBJ1-5	-	16	CASSLTGTGSNQPQHF	TGCGCCAGCAGCCTAACCGGGACAGGGAGCAATCAGCCCCAGCATTTT
TRBV10-1	-	TRBJ2-2	many	14	CASSPDLSSGELFF	TGCGCCAGCAGTCCGGACCTCTCTTCGGGGGAGCTGTTTTTT
TRBV7-8	TRBD2	TRBJ2-3	-	16	CASSLLSSGSPDTQYF	TGTGCCAGCAGCCTATTGAGTAGCGGGAGCCCAGATACGCAGTATTTT
TRBV6-5	-	TRBJ1-2	few	13	CASSYQDSRGYTF	TGTGCCAGCAGTTATCAGGACAGCAGAGGCTACACCTTC
TRBV4-2	TRBD1	TRBJ1-4	few	19	CASSQVSQGAKDLGEKLFF	TGTGCCAGCAGCCAAGTGTCGCAGGGGGCCAAAGACCTCGGTGAAAAACTGTTTTTT
TRBV28	-	TRBJ2-7	once	13	CASSYTNPYEQYF	TGTGCCAGCAGTTACACGAACCCCTACGAGCAGTACTTC
TRBV6-5	-	TRBJ1-5	few	14	CASSQTRGPQPQHF	TGTGCCAGCAGCCAAACCAGAGGTCCCCAGCCCCAGCATTTT
TRBV28	-	TRBJ1-1	few	14	CASSFPPENTEAFF	TGTGCCAGCAGTTTTCCTCCAGAGAACACTGAAGCTTTCTTT